The 2 T cell receptor beta chains listed next were all sequenced from one sample in a study of vaccination effects on CD4 cells after COVID-19. Generated by immunoSEQ multiplex PCR, the TCRdb table keeps only in-frame clones and is missing some. In the table there are fewer than 40,000 clones, 65% to 70% of which are singletons. The culture ran for approximately nine days before CD4+ T cells were isolated. Which antigens these TCRs recognize remains unknown. The specimen was CD4+ T cells from PBMCs cultured without peptide, collected before COVID-19 vaccination. These receptors all stem from a human donor who received a COVID-19 vaccine.

The V call is TRBV6-5, the J call TRBJ2-7, with 8 bases fitting TRBD1. The germline CDR1 and CDR2 sequences are MNHEY and SVGAGI. Trimming at V came to 11 bases and at J to 2 bases, leaving 11 bases not matched to a gene. The length of the CDR3 is 14 residues. The CDR3 is CASNLRQGPYEQYF. CDR3 nucleotide sequence: TGTGCCTCCAACCTCCGACAGGGGCCCTACGAGCAGTACTTC.

As regards this clone: The same CDR3 is also encoded by other DNA sequences in this sample. The gene calls are TRBV12-3 or TRBV12-4 and TRBJ1-1, with D uncertain. CDR3 length: 13 amino acids. V lost 1 base to trimming and J lost 1 base, with 4 bases between them. The CDR3 region is CASSLGKNTEAFF. DNA of the CDR3: TGTGCCAGCAGTTTAGGCAAGAACACTGAAGCTTTCTTT.